Below, one TCR beta chain is given with its context. As handled by the study authors: It was from reference gene primer amplification that nucleated cell counts were estimated. Using immunoSEQ multiplex PCR, the repertoire was profiled, and TCRdb retains in-frame clones only, with some absent. V and J calls and clone size are given by that table; D and trimming were obtained from the DNA. Counted here are some 210,000 clones, 70% to 90% occurring once; the ten biggest clones make up roughly 5.3%. This sample is part of a study of blood T cell repertoires in COVID-19. On the study more broadly: Sites across the United States, Italy and Spain contributed samples from acute and convalescent COVID-19. Sample material is recorded as cDNA or gDNA derived from T cells, B-cell-depleted T cells, or PBMCs.

Per germline, CDR1 MNHEY and CDR2 SVGEGT. The CDR3 has 16 residues. V trimming: 2 bases; J trimming: 8 bases; junction bases outside the gene matches: 13. This chain connects TRBV6-2 or TRBV6-3 to TRBJ1-2; 8 bases agree with TRBD1. Sequenced sample: peripheral blood. The sequence was obtained from a woman aged 70-85 years with active or convalescent COVID-19. CDR3 sequence reads: CASSYLPQGAPGGYTF. The CDR3 DNA is TGTGCCAGCAGTTACCTCCCCCAGGGGGCCCCGGGCGGCTACACCTTC.